This T cell receptor (beta chain) was observed in a study of shared clonotypes between healthy human individuals. At the level of the study: Per donor, CD8 memory used one plate, CD8 naive used two, CD4 memory used three and CD4 naive used three.

The table came from immunoSEQ multiplex PCR; TCRdb's copy has only in-frame clones and leaves some out. In the table there are 1,500,000 or so clones, approximately 97% of which are singletons. The ends were cut back, 0 bases at V and 4 bases at J, with 9 bases in the middle. Germline lookup yields CDR1 SGHAT and CDR2 FQNNGV. This CDR3 region has 14 residues. Sequencing was performed on naive CD4+ T cells sorted from blood. Indicated subset: CD45RA+ positively selected. This TCR was sampled from a man in his thirties or forties in good health. The chain recombines TRBV11-2 with TRBJ1-1; TRBD1 is a possible D gene (5 bases). The CDR3 protein is CASSLEYRLTEAFF. CDR3 nucleotides: TGTGCCAGCAGCTTAGAGTACAGGCTCACTGAAGCTTTCTTT.